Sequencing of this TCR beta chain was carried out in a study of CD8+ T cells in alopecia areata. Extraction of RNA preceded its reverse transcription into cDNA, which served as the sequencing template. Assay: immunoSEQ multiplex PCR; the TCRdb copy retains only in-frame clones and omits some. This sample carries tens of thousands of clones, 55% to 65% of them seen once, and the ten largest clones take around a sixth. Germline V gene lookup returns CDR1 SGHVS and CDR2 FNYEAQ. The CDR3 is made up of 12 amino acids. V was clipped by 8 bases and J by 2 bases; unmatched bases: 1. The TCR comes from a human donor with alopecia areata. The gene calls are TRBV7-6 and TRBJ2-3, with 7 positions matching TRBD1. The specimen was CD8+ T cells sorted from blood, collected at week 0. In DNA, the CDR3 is TGTGCCAGCCAGGGGGTCACAGATACGCAGTATTTT. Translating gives CASQGVTDTQYF.